The present entry profiles one T cell receptor (beta chain) with its context. Sequencing used immunoSEQ multiplex PCR; TCRdb keeps in-frame clones, though not all of them. The data show 12,000 or so clones, approximately 90% seen once. The germline gives CDR1 LGHNA, CDR2 YNFKEQ. This CDR3 spans 15 amino acids. J gave up 7 bases and V 1 base, and 10 bases lay outside the gene matches. The data were taken from a study of OX40 agonist ivuxolimab in advanced cancers. Study information: Patients in the trial were receiving intravenous ivuxolimab every 2 weeks, at doses of 0.01 to 10 mg/kg.

This receptor was identified in an adult with an advanced solid tumor such as melanoma, head and neck, liver or kidney cancer. V gene TRBV4-2 combines with J gene TRBJ2-7; 7 nucleotides line up with TRBD2. The input for sequencing was CD4+ or CD8+ T cells sorted from blood, taken in a trial of the OX40 agonist ivuxolimab. The chain's CDR3 is CASSQGRGRVEEQYF. The CDR3 DNA is TGTGCCAGCAGCCAAGGGAGAGGGAGGGTGGAGGAGCAGTACTTC.